The entry that follows covers one T cell receptor beta chain sequence. This sample was taken from a study of blood T cell repertoires in COVID-19. Study as a whole: PBMCs, B-cell-depleted T cells, or T cells were the source of the cDNA or gDNA that made up the material.

Profiling relied on immunoSEQ multiplex PCR, and the TCRdb table lists in-frame clones only, not all of them. The data hold around 150,000 clones, with more than 65% observed a single time. CDR1 and CDR2 from the germline V gene are MRHNA and SNTAGT. V lost 6 bases and J lost 1, with 9 bases in between. The CDR3 runs to 14 residues. What was sequenced was peripheral blood. This TCR was recovered from an elderly woman with acute or convalescent COVID-19. The chain has TRBV6-4 and TRBJ2-2, with D unclear. CDR3 sequence (DNA): TGTGCCAGCAGCTCACAGCTGAACACCGGGGAGCTGTTTTTT. Translation gives CASSSQLNTGELFF.